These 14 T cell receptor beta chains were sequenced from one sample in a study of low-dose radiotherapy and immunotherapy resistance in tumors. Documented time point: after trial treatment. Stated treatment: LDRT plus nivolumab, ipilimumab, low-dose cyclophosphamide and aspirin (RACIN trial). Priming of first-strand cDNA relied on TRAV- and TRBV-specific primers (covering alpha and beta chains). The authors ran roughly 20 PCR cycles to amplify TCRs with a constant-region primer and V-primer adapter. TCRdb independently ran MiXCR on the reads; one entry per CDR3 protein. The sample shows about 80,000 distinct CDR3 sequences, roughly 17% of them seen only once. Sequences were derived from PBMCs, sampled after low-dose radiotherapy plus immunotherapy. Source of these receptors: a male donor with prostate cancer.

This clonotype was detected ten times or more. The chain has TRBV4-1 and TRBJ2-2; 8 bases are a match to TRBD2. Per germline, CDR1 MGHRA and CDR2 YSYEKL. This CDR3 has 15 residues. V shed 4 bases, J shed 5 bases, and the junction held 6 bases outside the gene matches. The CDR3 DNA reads TGCGCCAGCAGCCGACCGGGACTAGGAACCGGGGAGCTGTTTTTT. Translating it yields CASSRPGLGTGELFF.

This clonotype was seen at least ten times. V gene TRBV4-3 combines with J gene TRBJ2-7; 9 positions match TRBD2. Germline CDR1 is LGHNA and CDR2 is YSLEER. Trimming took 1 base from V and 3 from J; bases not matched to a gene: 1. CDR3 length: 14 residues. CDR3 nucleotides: TGCGCCAGCAGCCAAGGTAGCGGGAGCTACGAGCAGTACTTC. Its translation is CASSQGSGSYEQYF.

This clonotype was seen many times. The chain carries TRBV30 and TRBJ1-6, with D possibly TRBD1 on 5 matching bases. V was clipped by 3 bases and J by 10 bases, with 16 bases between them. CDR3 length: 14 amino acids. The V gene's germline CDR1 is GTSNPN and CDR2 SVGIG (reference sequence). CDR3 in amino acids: CAWRSQGRGSPLHF. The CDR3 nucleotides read TGTGCCTGGAGGAGTCAAGGGAGGGGATCACCCCTCCACTTT.

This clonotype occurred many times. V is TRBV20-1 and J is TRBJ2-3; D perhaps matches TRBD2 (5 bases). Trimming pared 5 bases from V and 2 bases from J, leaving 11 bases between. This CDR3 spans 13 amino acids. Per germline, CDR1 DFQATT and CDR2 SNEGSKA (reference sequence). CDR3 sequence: CSASLLVTDTQYF. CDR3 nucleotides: TGCAGTGCTTCGCTACTAGTCACAGATACGCAGTATTTT.

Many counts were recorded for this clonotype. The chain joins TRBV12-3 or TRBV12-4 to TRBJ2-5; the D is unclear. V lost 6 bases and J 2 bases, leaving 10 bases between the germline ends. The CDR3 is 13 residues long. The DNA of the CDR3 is TGTGCCAGCAGCCTCGGACGACAAGAGACCCAGTACTTC. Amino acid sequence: CASSLGRQETQYF.

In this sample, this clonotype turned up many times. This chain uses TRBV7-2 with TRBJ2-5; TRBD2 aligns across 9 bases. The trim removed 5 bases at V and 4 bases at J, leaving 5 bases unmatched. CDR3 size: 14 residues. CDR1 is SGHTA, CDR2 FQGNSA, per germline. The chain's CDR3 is CASSPGGRGETQYF. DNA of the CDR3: TGTGCCAGCAGCCCGGGCGGGAGGGGAGAGACCCAGTACTTC.

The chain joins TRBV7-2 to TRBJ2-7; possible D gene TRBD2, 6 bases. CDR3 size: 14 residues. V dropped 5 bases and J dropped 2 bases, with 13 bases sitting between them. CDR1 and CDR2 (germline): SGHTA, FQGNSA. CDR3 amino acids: CASSGGLPPYEQYF. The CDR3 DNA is TGTGCCAGCAGCGGGGGACTTCCGCCCTACGAGCAGTACTTC.

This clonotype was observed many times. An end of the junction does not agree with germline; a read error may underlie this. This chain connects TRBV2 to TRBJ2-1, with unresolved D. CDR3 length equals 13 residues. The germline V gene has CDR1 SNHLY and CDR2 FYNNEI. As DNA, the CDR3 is TGTGCCAGAAGTGAAGTGGTAGGCGGTGAGCAGTTCTTC. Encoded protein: CARSEVVGGEQFF.

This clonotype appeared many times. The CDR3 DNA follows: TGCAGTGCGAGGGACACGGTTTCACCCCTCCACTTT. Amino acid sequence: CSARDTVSPLHF. V is TRBV20-1 and J is TRBJ1-6, with D perhaps matching TRBD1 (6 bases). This CDR3 is 12 amino acids long. Germline loops: CDR1 DFQATT, CDR2 SNEGSKA (reference sequence). Trimming pared 6 bases from V and 9 bases from J, leaving 12 bases between.

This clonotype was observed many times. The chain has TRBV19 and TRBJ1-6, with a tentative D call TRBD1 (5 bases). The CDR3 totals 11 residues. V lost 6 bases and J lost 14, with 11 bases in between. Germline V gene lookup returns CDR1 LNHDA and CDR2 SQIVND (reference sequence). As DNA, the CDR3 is TGTGCCAGTAGGACCGCGGGGGCCCTCCACTTT. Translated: CASRTAGALHF.

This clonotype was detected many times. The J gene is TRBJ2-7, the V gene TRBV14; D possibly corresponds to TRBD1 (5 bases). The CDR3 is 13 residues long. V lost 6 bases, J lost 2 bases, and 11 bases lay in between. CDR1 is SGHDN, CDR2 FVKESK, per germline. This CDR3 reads CASSLGRAYEQYF. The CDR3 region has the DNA TGTGCCAGCAGTTTAGGCAGGGCCTACGAGCAGTACTTC.

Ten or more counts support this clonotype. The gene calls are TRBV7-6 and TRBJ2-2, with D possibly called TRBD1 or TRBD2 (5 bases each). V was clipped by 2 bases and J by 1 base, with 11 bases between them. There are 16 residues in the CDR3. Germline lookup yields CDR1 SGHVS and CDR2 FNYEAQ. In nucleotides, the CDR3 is TGTGCCAGCAGCTTATCCGGGACGCGGAACACCGGGGAGCTGTTTTTT. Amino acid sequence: CASSLSGTRNTGELFF.

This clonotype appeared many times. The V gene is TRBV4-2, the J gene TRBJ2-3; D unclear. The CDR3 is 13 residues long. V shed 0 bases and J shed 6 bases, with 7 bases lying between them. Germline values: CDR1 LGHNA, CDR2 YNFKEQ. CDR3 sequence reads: CASSQEEEDTQYF. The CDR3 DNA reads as TGTGCCAGCAGCCAAGAAGAGGAGGATACGCAGTATTTT.

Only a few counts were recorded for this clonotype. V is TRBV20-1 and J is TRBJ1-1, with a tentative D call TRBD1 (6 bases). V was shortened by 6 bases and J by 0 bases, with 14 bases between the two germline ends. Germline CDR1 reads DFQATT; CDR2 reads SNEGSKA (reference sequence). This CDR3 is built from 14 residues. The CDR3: CSAQPGQLNTEAFF. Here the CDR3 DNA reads TGCAGTGCGCAACCGGGACAACTGAACACTGAAGCTTTCTTT.